These 23 T cell receptor beta chains were all obtained from the same sample, sequenced in a study of early stage breast cancer tumors. TCRdb's table, derived via immunoSEQ multiplex PCR, lists solely in-frame clones and lacks some. The sample records over 45,000 clones, 65% to 90% being singletons. Input material: blood. Receptors were obtained from a person aged 45 to 60 with breast cancer.

The gene calls are TRBV7-2 and TRBJ1-2, with TRBD1 as a possible D gene (5 bases). CDR1 and CDR2 (germline): SGHTA, FQGNSA. Trimming left V 0 bases short and J 4 bases short, with 9 bases between. The CDR3 covers 14 residues. CDR3 region: CASSLATGGYGYTF. DNA for the CDR3: TGTGCCAGCAGCTTAGCCACCGGGGGCTATGGCTACACCTTC.

The V gene is TRBV19, the J gene TRBJ2-2; 7 nucleotides line up with TRBD1. Germline lookup yields CDR1 LNHDA and CDR2 SQIVND (reference sequence). With 7 bases clipped from V and 6 bases from J, the junction kept 8 bases outside the gene matches. The CDR3 spans 14 residues. For the CDR3, the DNA is TGTGCCAGTAAATTATCTAGGGGGCCCGGGGAGCTGTTTTTT. Protein: CASKLSRGPGELFF.

The genes are TRBV10-2 and TRBJ2-1, with 8 bases identical to TRBD1. The CDR3 consists of 13 residues. Germline CDR1 and CDR2: WSHSY and SAAADI. The J segment lost 2 bases and the V segment lost 8 bases, leaving 2 bases of the junction unmatched. Written as DNA, the CDR3 is TGCGCCAGCGGGGGACAGGCCTACAATGAGCAGTTCTTC. Translated, it gives CASGGQAYNEQFF.

V usage is TRBV19 and J usage is TRBJ2-7; D is perhaps TRBD1 or TRBD2 (6 bases each). The CDR3 has 18 amino acids. Germline values: CDR1 LNHDA, CDR2 SQIVND (reference sequence). V was clipped by 0 bases and J by 1 base, with 19 bases between them. The CDR3 loop is CASSIDLPRGGISYEQYF. The DNA for the CDR3 is TGTGCCAGTAGTATAGATCTCCCCAGAGGGGGGATATCCTACGAGCAGTACTTC.

The chain couples TRBV10-1 to TRBJ2-1; 8 bases fit TRBD1. CDR3 length: 14 residues. V dropped 4 bases and J dropped 6; count of bases not matched to a gene: 5. The V gene's germline CDR1 is WNHNN and CDR2 SYGVQD (reference sequence). The CDR3, as DNA: TGCGCCAGCAGTGGACAGGGGCCGATCAATGAGCAGTTCTTC. It codes for CASSGQGPINEQFF.

This chain links TRBV7-9 with TRBJ2-1, with TRBD2 identical over 10 bases. CDR3 size: 14 residues. Germline trimming cut 3 bases from V and 5 bases from J; bases unmatched to any gene: 1. Germline CDR1 and CDR2: SEHNR and FQNEAQ (reference sequence). The DNA for the CDR3 is TGTGCCAGCAGCTTGCTAGCGGGGGACAATGAGCAGTTCTTC. Its protein is CASSLLAGDNEQFF.

V is TRBV7-2 and J is TRBJ2-5; no clear D. V was clipped by 2 bases and J by 5 bases, with 3 bases between them. Germline assignment: CDR1 SGHTA and CDR2 FQGNSA. The CDR3 spans 11 residues. CDR3 nucleotide sequence: TGTGCCAGCAGCTTATCGGAGACCCAGTACTTC. This translates into CASSLSETQYF.

This clone was seen more than once but under ten times. The CDR3 DNA sequence: TGTGCCAGCAGTCTCGGACAGACCCTATCTATGGACGAGCAGTACTTC. This translates into CASSLGQTLSMDEQYF. The chain joins TRBV27 to TRBJ2-7; possible D gene TRBD1, 6 bases. CDR3 length: 16 amino acids. V dropped 5 bases and J dropped 5 bases, with 22 bases sitting between them. From germline, CDR1 is MNHEY and CDR2 SMNVEV (reference sequence).

The chain couples TRBV13 to TRBJ2-7; 10 nucleotides line up with TRBD2. V shed 4 bases, J shed 0 bases, and the junction held 15 bases outside the gene matches. Germline values: CDR1 PRHDT, CDR2 FYEKMQ (reference sequence). CDR3 length: 19 amino acids. The CDR3 DNA reads as TGTGCCAGCAGCTCCTTTACGACTAGCGGGCACTTTAGCTCCTACGAGCAGTACTTC. Protein sequence: CASSSFTTSGHFSSYEQYF.

This chain connects TRBV6-5 to TRBJ2-1, with TRBD2 matching over 8 bases. The CDR3 covers 14 residues. Trimming cost V 7 bases and J 4 bases; bases outside gene matches: 6. Germline V gene sequence: CDR1 MNHEY, CDR2 SVGAGI. The CDR3 region has the DNA TGTGCCAGCAAAGACGGACTAGCTTACAATGAGCAGTTCTTC. It yields the protein CASKDGLAYNEQFF.

This clone showed up just a few times. J is TRBJ1-5 and V is TRBV6-6; D might be TRBD1 (6 bases). Trimming took 6 bases from V and 5 from J, leaving 14 bases between them. The CDR3 runs 14 residues. Germline values: CDR1 MNHNY, CDR2 SVGAGI (reference sequence). CDR3 residues: CASSEQGWDQPQHF. The CDR3 nucleotides read TGTGCCAGCAGCGAACAGGGATGGGATCAGCCCCAGCATTTT.

The genes are TRBV5-6 and TRBJ2-1, with TRBD1 matching over 9 bases. Germline-derived CDR1 and CDR2 are SGHDT and YYEEEE. The CDR3 totals 14 residues. V lost 0 bases, J lost 8 bases, and 3 bases stayed unmatched. This CDR3 reads CASSLVGQGYEQFF. The CDR3 DNA reads as TGTGCCAGCAGCTTGGTGGGACAGGGATATGAGCAGTTCTTC.

The rearrangement uses TRBV11-2 and TRBJ2-2, with 8 bases identical to TRBD2. V lost 1 base and J lost 7; bases outside the gene matches: 5. This CDR3 spans 15 amino acids. CDR1 and CDR2 from the germline V gene are SGHAT and FQNNGV. CDR3 amino acids: CASSLGPGGHGELFF. CDR3 nucleotide sequence: TGTGCCAGCAGCTTAGGGCCGGGGGGGCACGGGGAGCTGTTTTTT.

This chain links TRBV5-6 with TRBJ2-5; no reliable D call. V gave up 3 bases and J gave up 0 bases, with 12 bases separating them. CDR1 is SGHDT and CDR2 is YYEEEE in the germline V gene. The CDR3 is 15 residues long. CDR3 loop: CASSSPPEYQETQYF. The CDR3 nucleotides read TGTGCCAGCAGCTCCCCCCCGGAATACCAAGAGACCCAGTACTTC. The variable domain in full, with the rest retrieved from reference TRBV5-6 and TRBJ2-5, is DAGVTQSPTHLIKTRGQQVTLRCSPKSGHDTVSWYQQALGQGPQFIFQYYEEEERQRGNFPDRFSGHQFPNYSSELNVNALLLGDSALYLCASSSPPEYQETQYFGPGTRLLVL.

V and J are TRBV30 and TRBJ2-3; weak D call: TRBD2 (6 bases). Germline assignment: CDR1 GTSNPN and CDR2 SVGIG (reference sequence). Trimming removed 0 bases from V and 3 bases from J, with 7 bases in between. There are 13 residues in the CDR3. The DNA for the CDR3 is TGTGCCTGGAGTGTGGGGGGAACAGATACGCAGTATTTT. Protein product: CAWSVGGTDTQYF.

The CDR3 nucleotides read TGTGCCAGCAGCTTAGATTGGGGTCGCGAGCAGTACTTC. Amino acid sequence: CASSLDWGREQYF. The genes are TRBV7-2 and TRBJ2-7; D is unresolved. The V gene's germline CDR1 is SGHTA and CDR2 FQGNSA. V was cut by 1 base and J by 6 bases, with 10 bases left in between. CDR3 length equals 13 residues.

V and J are TRBV5-1 and TRBJ1-1, with 7 positions matching TRBD1. Germline CDR1 is SGHRS and CDR2 is YFSETQ. With 7 bases clipped from V and 0 bases from J, the junction kept 9 bases outside the gene matches. The CDR3 covers 15 residues. The CDR3 is CASWAGGAMNTEAFF. The CDR3 DNA reads as TGCGCCAGCTGGGCAGGGGGGGCTATGAACACTGAAGCTTTCTTT.

This chain connects TRBV28 to TRBJ2-5, with D unclear. This CDR3 spans 13 amino acids. Trimming removed 10 bases at V and 3 bases at J, with 15 bases between. The germline gives CDR1 MDHEN, CDR2 SYDVKM. This CDR3 is CATKASNEETQYF. As DNA, the CDR3 is TGTGCCACTAAGGCTTCAAATGAAGAGACCCAGTACTTC.

This chain uses TRBV27 with TRBJ1-1; no clear D gene. There are 15 residues in the CDR3. With 7 bases removed from V and 3 bases from J, the gap between germline ends came to 18 bases. The V gene's germline CDR1 is MNHEY and CDR2 SMNVEV (reference sequence). In DNA, the CDR3 is TGTGCCAGCACCCCCTTCTTGTTTATATACACTGAAGCTTTCTTT. It specifies CASTPFLFIYTEAFF.

The chain joins TRBV9 to TRBJ2-7, with 7 bases aligning to TRBD1. The length of the CDR3 is 16 residues. Unmatched junction bases numbered 11, after V lost 3 bases and J lost 2 bases. The germline V gene has CDR1 SGDLS and CDR2 YYNGEE. For the CDR3, the DNA is TGTGCCAGCAGCGCCGCGGCCGGGACAGAGGCCTACGAGCAGTACTTC. As protein: CASSAAAGTEAYEQYF.

The chain is built from TRBV5-1 and TRBJ1-5; D is possibly TRBD1 (6 bases). Germline V gene data show CDR1 as SGHRS and CDR2 as YFSETQ. The CDR3 length is 15 residues. The ends were cut back, 0 bases at V and 3 bases at J, with 10 bases in the middle. The CDR3 reads CASSLGQGLNQPQHF. CDR3 coding DNA: TGCGCCAGCAGCTTGGGCCAGGGGCTCAATCAGCCCCAGCATTTT.

The chain uses TRBV19 and TRBJ2-6, with TRBD2 identical over 10 bases. Germline lookup yields CDR1 LNHDA and CDR2 SQIVND (reference sequence). J lost 1 base, V lost 1 base, and 1 base had no gene match. The CDR3 contains 17 residues. CDR3 DNA sequence: TGTGCCAGTAGTATAGGTAGCGGGGGGTCTGGGGCCAACGTCCTGACTTTC. It encodes CASSIGSGGSGANVLTF.

The CDR3 DNA reads TGTGCCAGTAGACCCGTCGGTGGGCAGGTGAGGTACTTC. Protein: CASRPVGGQVRYF. The V call is TRBV19, the J call TRBJ2-7, with D unclear. The V end was cut by 6 bases, the J end by 12 bases, with 21 bases between. The germline CDR1 and CDR2 sequences are LNHDA and SQIVND (reference sequence). The CDR3 is made up of 13 amino acids.